These 21 T cell receptor beta chains came from one sample sequenced in a study of cytomegalovirus exposure and HLA in healthy donors. The primer mix had 60 Vbeta and 13 Jbeta primers. This table comes from immunoSEQ multiplex PCR, and its TCRdb copy is limited to in-frame clones, with some not included. The sample has over 150,000 clones, under 85% seen once. Specimen: PBMCs. These receptors originate from a man between 18 and 29 years old in good health and CMV-seronegative.

The CDR3 spells CASSLGLSGGGNEQFF. CDR3 DNA: TGCGCCAGCAGCTTGGGACTTAGCGGGGGGGGGAATGAGCAGTTCTTC. The V and J genes are TRBV5-1 and TRBJ2-1, with 11 bases lining up with TRBD2. CDR1 SGHRS and CDR2 YFSETQ come from the germline V gene. The CDR3 is 16 amino acids. V shed 0 bases and J 7 bases; nucleotides not matched to a gene: 6.

To note about this clone: In the same sample, other DNA sequences code for this CDR3. V gene TRBV19 combines with J gene TRBJ2-7; D unclear. CDR3 length: 16 residues. V was trimmed by 3 bases and J by 4 bases, leaving 19 bases between them. CDR1 and CDR2 (germline): LNHDA, SQIVND (reference sequence). CDR3 nucleotides: TGTGCCAGTAGTATTTTCAAGGAGAAGGCGGCATACGAGCAGTACTTC. Protein product: CASSIFKEKAAYEQYF.

The rearrangement links TRBV4-3 to TRBJ2-2; D perhaps matches TRBD1 (6 bases). V was shortened by 4 bases and J by 3 bases, with 15 bases between the two germline ends. Germline V gives CDR1 LGHNA, CDR2 YSLEER. The CDR3 runs to 16 residues. The CDR3 reads CASSLFRDTYTGELFF. The CDR3, as DNA: TGCGCCAGCAGCCTATTCCGGGACACCTACACCGGGGAGCTGTTTTTT.

The rearrangement uses TRBV19 and TRBJ2-7; 7 nucleotides match TRBD1. Germline V lookup: CDR1 LNHDA, CDR2 SQIVND (reference sequence). The CDR3 sequence is 14 residues long. J was trimmed by 3 bases and V by 2 bases; bases with no gene match: 4. The CDR3 coding sequence is TGTGCCAGTAGTATAAGGACAGGCCTCTACGAGCAGTACTTC. Amino acids: CASSIRTGLYEQYF.

The chain uses TRBV7-9 and TRBJ1-1; D call uncertain. The CDR3 consists of 12 residues. The germline V gene has CDR1 SEHNR and CDR2 FQNEAQ (reference sequence). Deletions cut 8 bases from V and 6 bases from J, with 13 bases between. CDR3 protein: CASSINPPEAFF. The CDR3 DNA is TGTGCCAGCTCTATTAACCCGCCTGAAGCTTTCTTT.

This chain uses TRBV19 with TRBJ1-5; 10 bases are a match to TRBD1. Germline V gene lookup returns CDR1 LNHDA and CDR2 SQIVND (reference sequence). CDR3 length: 15 amino acids. The V gene end was trimmed by 7 bases and the J gene end by 6 bases; junction bases not matched to a gene: 9. Here the CDR3 DNA reads TGTGCCAGTACATCCGACAGGGGGCGAGGTCAGCCCCAGCATTTT. Its protein is CASTSDRGRGQPQHF.

This chain links TRBV11-2 with TRBJ1-3; D unclear. Trimming shortened V by 1 base and J by 0 bases, and 7 bases separated the two germline ends. This CDR3 spans 15 amino acids. Germline assignment: CDR1 SGHAT and CDR2 FQNNGV. CDR3 bases: TGTGCCAGCAGCTTAGTCTTCGGCTCTGGAAACACCATATATTTT. Translated, it gives CASSLVFGSGNTIYF.

The table lists this clone with a count of one. The rearrangement joins TRBV5-1 to TRBJ1-4, with TRBD1 matching 9 bases. This CDR3 is built from 13 residues. V dropped 4 bases and J dropped 10; count of bases not matched to a gene: 5. Germline V lookup: CDR1 SGHRS, CDR2 YFSETQ. The CDR3 sequence is CASSGGQGRKLFF. The CDR3 region has the DNA TGCGCCAGCAGCGGGGGACAGGGTCGAAAACTGTTTTTT.

J is TRBJ1-3 and V is TRBV7-8, with D possibly TRBD1 on 6 matching bases. This CDR3 comprises 15 residues. From germline, CDR1 is SGHVS and CDR2 FQNEAQ. Trimming took 3 bases from V and 0 from J, leaving 9 bases between them. The CDR3 DNA reads TGTGCCAGCAGCTTGGGGACACCCTCTGGAAACACCATATATTTT. The encoded protein is CASSLGTPSGNTIYF.

This chain uses TRBV7-2 with TRBJ2-1, with TRBD1 matching 10 bases. The CDR3 is made up of 15 amino acids. Germline V gene data show CDR1 as SGHTA and CDR2 as FQGNSA. V trimming: 4 bases; J trimming: 6 bases; junction bases outside the gene matches: 6. This chain's CDR3 is CASSSRQGAGNEQFF. In DNA, the CDR3 is TGTGCCAGCAGCTCCCGACAGGGGGCCGGCAATGAGCAGTTCTTC.

Worth noting for this clone: At one boundary the junction diverges from the germline segment, which might be a read error. The chain couples TRBV6-1 to TRBJ2-4; D perhaps matches TRBD1 (5 bases). Germline V gives CDR1 MNHNS, CDR2 SASEGT. This CDR3 has 14 residues. Written as DNA, the CDR3 is TGTGCCACCGAGATAGGGGAATTTGGAAACAGTCAGTACTTC. This encodes CATEIGEFGNSQYF.

Turning to this clone: This may stem from a read error, because a much larger clone lies one nucleotide away. This chain connects TRBV28 to TRBJ1-1; D is uncertain. Trimming cost V 4 bases and J 1 base, with 4 bases left between them. Germline lookup yields CDR1 MDHEN and CDR2 SYDVKM. This CDR3 is 12 amino acids long. CDR3 nucleotides: TGTGCCAGCAGTTCCTGGAACACTGAAGCTTTCTTT. This translates into CASSSWNTEAFF. Filled out from reference TRBV28 and TRBJ1-1, the complete variable domain reads DVKVTQSSRYLVKRTGEKVFLECVQDMDHENMFWYRQDPGLGLRLIYFSYDVKMKEKGDIPEGYSVSREKKERFSLILESASTNQTSMYLCASSSWNTEAFFGQGTRLTVV.

V gene TRBV6-5 combines with J gene TRBJ1-6, with D possibly TRBD1 on 6 matching bases. This CDR3 region has 15 residues. Germline assignment: CDR1 MNHEY and CDR2 SVGAGI. Trimming removed 6 bases from V and 13 bases from J, with 22 bases in between. As DNA, the CDR3 is TGTGCCAGCAGATCGGGACACTCCGATGGCTTCCCCCTCCACTTT. Its protein product is CASRSGHSDGFPLHF.

The rearrangement uses TRBV9 and TRBJ2-5; 10 nucleotides line up with TRBD1. The closer fit of TRBJ2-7 to the DNA end suggests the J call may be wrong. This CDR3 is 14 amino acids long. Germline CDR1 reads SGDLS; CDR2 reads YYNGEE. CDR3 bases: TGTGCCAGCAGCCCAGGGACAGGGGTAAACGAGCAGTACTTC. It specifies CASSPGTGVNEQYF.

The table lists this clone with a count of one. V is TRBV6-1 and J is TRBJ2-7; TRBD1 aligns across 8 bases. Germline V CDR1 and CDR2: MNHNS, SASEGT. The CDR3 loop spans 15 amino acids. Germline trimming cut 8 bases from V and 4 bases from J; bases unmatched to any gene: 13. The CDR3 reads CASALLPGQVYEQYV. CDR3 nucleotide sequence: TGTGCCAGCGCCCTCCTCCCGGGACAGGTTTACGAGCAGTACGTC.

This chain connects TRBV6-5 to TRBJ1-1; D is ambiguous. Germline loops: CDR1 MNHEY, CDR2 SVGAGI. Trimming removed 4 bases at V and 1 base at J, with 10 bases between. This CDR3 region has 14 residues. The CDR3 loop reads CASSFRFSNTEAFF. The CDR3 DNA is TGTGCCAGCAGTTTCAGGTTTTCGAACACTGAAGCTTTCTTT.

J is TRBJ2-2 and V is TRBV5-1; perhaps TRBD1 as D (6 bases). Germline V gene lookup returns CDR1 SGHRS and CDR2 YFSETQ. The CDR3 has 15 residues. The V gene lost 7 bases and the J gene lost 0 bases, with 13 bases spanning the gap. CDR3 nucleotides: TGCGCCAGCGGCCCGGGACACTCGAACACCGGGGAGCTGTTTTTT. It is translated as CASGPGHSNTGELFF. Full variable domain (rest looked up from reference TRBV5-1 and TRBJ2-2): KAGVTQTPRYLIKTRGQQVTLSCSPISGHRSVSWYQQTPGQGLQFLFEYFSETQRNKGNFPGRFSGRQFSNSRSEMNVSTLELGDSALYLCASGPGHSNTGELFFGEGSRLTVL.

V gene TRBV7-8 combines with J gene TRBJ2-7; 9 bases map to TRBD1. Germline CDR1 and CDR2: SGHVS and FQNEAQ. Trimming cost V 0 bases and J 5 bases; bases outside gene matches: 8. The length of the CDR3 is 16 residues. CDR3 sequence (DNA): TGTGCCAGCAGCTTAGCCCCTGGACAGGGGTCTGACGAGCAGTACGTC. This gives the protein CASSLAPGQGSDEQYV.

This clone was recorded a few times. This chain connects TRBV5-1 to TRBJ1-1; tentative D call: TRBD1 (6 bases). Trimming took 2 bases from V and 5 from J, leaving 13 bases between them. The CDR3 totals 14 residues. Germline lookup yields CDR1 SGHRS and CDR2 YFSETQ. The CDR3, as DNA: TGCGCCAGCAGCTTACAGGGTACTTATACTGAAGCTTTCTTT. It translates to CASSLQGTYTEAFF.

J is TRBJ1-2 and V is TRBV19; D ambiguous. The CDR3 sequence is 11 residues long. Germline V lookup: CDR1 LNHDA, CDR2 SQIVND (reference sequence). Trimming removed 8 bases from V and 5 bases from J, with 9 bases in between. DNA for the CDR3: TGTGCCAGTTCGGAGTTTTATGGCTACACCTTC. This encodes CASSEFYGYTF.

A few counts support this clone. V usage is TRBV4-1 and J usage is TRBJ1-3; TRBD1 is a possible D gene (5 bases). The CDR3 has 17 residues. Germline lookup yields CDR1 MGHRA and CDR2 YSYEKL. Deletions cut 1 base from V and 7 bases from J, with 20 bases between. This CDR3 reads CASSQVGLGDGGNTIYF. DNA of the CDR3: TGCGCCAGCAGCCAAGTGGGATTGGGGGATGGAGGGAACACCATATATTTT.